A single sample gave rise to the 5 T cell receptor beta chains below, sequenced in a study of blood T cell repertoires in COVID-19 (TCRdb year 2020). Library generation was performed with the immunoSEQ multiplex PCR assay. Sourced from immuneACCESS, this table was stored by TCRdb with only in-frame sequences that have V and J called. A share of the clones is absent; for the studies checked, an unresolved V gene accounts for under half, and the remainder has no known explanation. The sample table contains 400,000 to 500,000 clones; only one count was recorded for approximately 88% of them. The top ten hold roughly 1.9% of the sample. The sequencing sample was made of PBMCs or T cells enriched from blood (not recorded which). Receptor source: a woman aged 40 to 49 who had recovered from COVID-19.

This clone was detected only once. The rearrangement links TRBV20-1 to TRBJ2-3, with TRBD2 identical over 9 bases. Germline V gene data show CDR1 as DFQATT and CDR2 as SNEGSKA (reference sequence). The CDR3 runs to 15 residues. V dropped 3 bases and J dropped 0; count of bases not matched to a gene: 4. In DNA form, the CDR3 reads TGCAGTGCTAGTAGCGGGAGCACTAGCACAGATACGCAGTATTTT. Protein: CSASSGSTSTDTQYF.

The chain has TRBV7-9 and TRBJ1-4; 7 nucleotides line up with TRBD1. The CDR3 extends over 16 amino acids. Germline V CDR1 and CDR2: SEHNR, FQNEAQ (reference sequence). The V and J ends lost 6 bases and 5 bases, in that order; junction bases with no gene match: 12. DNA of the CDR3: TGTGCCAGCAGTTATGGCCTAGGGGGCCTAAATGAAAAACTGTTTTTT. It specifies CASSYGLGGLNEKLFF. The variable domain in full, with the rest retrieved from reference TRBV7-9 and TRBJ1-4, is DTGVSQNPRHKITKRGQNVTFRCDPISEHNRLYWYRQTLGQGPEFLTYFQNEAQLEKSRLLSDRFSAERPKGSFSTLEIQRTEQGDSAMYLCASSYGLGGLNEKLFFGSGTQLSVL.

In its sample, this clone was seen once. This sequence joins TRBV30 and TRBJ1-4; D remains ambiguous. The CDR3 consists of 14 residues. With 3 bases removed from V and 5 bases from J, the gap between germline ends came to 13 bases. Germline V gene data show CDR1 as GTSNPN and CDR2 as SVGIG (reference sequence). The CDR3 is CAWSLWALNEKLFF. In DNA form, the CDR3 reads TGTGCCTGGAGCCTATGGGCCCTAAATGAAAAACTGTTTTTT.

This chain connects TRBV15 to TRBJ2-1, with D hard to call. V shed 5 bases and J shed 8 bases, with 16 bases lying between them. The germline CDR1 and CDR2 sequences are LNHNV and YYDKDF (reference sequence). The CDR3 is 14 amino acids. The CDR3 protein is CATSPFGDVDEQFF. CDR3 nucleotide sequence: TGTGCCACCAGCCCTTTTGGAGACGTCGATGAGCAGTTCTTC.

The J gene is TRBJ2-7, the V gene TRBV12-3 or TRBV12-4; D is unresolved. V lost 6 bases and J 2 bases, leaving 8 bases between the germline ends. This CDR3 has 12 amino acids. The CDR3 coding sequence is TGTGCCAGCAGCCAAGACACCTACGAGCAGTACTTC. It translates to CASSQDTYEQYF.